Listed here is a single T cell receptor (beta chain). This sample was included in a study of CD8 T cells in Susac syndrome. After removal of 7 bases from V and 7 bases from J, the junction contained 7 bases not matched to a gene. Germline lookup yields CDR1 LNHDA and CDR2 SQIVND (reference sequence). CDR3 length: 13 amino acids. RNA totalling roughly 0.45 to 1 ug underwent reverse transcription with random hexamers. TCRdb used MiXCR to reprocess the immunoSEQ multiplex PCR reads, holding one entry per CDR3 protein. The table lists about 160,000 distinct CDR3 sequences, 90% to 97% of them singletons. Bulk CD8+ and CD4+ cells came from magnetic negative isolation; CD8+ TEMRA by FACS.

This receptor was taken from a human donor with Susac syndrome. The chain links TRBV19 to TRBJ1-5, with 7 bases aligning to TRBD1. Sequencing was performed on CD4+ T cells from PBMCs. CDR3 DNA sequence: TGTGCCAGTAAAGACAGGGCTGAACAGCCCCAGCATTTT. Translation gives CASKDRAEQPQHF. The full variable domain, rest sourced from reference TRBV19 and TRBJ1-5, is DGGITQSPKYLFRKEGQNVTLSCEQNLNHDAMYWYRQDPGQGLRLIYYSQIVNDFQKGDIAEGYSVSREKKESFPLTVTSAQKNPTAFYLCASKDRAEQPQHFGDGTRLSIL.